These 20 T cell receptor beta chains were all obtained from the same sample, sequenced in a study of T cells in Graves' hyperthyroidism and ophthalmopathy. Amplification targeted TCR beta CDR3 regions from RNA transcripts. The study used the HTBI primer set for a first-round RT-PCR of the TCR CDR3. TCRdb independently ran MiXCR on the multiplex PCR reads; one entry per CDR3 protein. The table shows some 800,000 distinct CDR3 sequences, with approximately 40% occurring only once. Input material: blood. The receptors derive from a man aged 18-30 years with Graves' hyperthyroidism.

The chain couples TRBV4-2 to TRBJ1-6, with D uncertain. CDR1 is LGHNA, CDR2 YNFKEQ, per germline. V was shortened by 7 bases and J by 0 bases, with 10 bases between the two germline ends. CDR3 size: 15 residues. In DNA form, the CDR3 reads TGTGCCAGCACCACATTCTTCTCCTATAATTCACCCCTCCACTTT. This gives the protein CASTTFFSYNSPLHF.

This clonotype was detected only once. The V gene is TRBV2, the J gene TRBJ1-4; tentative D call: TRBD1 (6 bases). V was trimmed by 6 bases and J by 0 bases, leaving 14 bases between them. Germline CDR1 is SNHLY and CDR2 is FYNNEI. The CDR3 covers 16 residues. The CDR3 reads CASSGGWEATNEKLFF. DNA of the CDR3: TGTGCCAGCAGCGGGGGCTGGGAGGCAACTAATGAAAAACTGTTTTTT.

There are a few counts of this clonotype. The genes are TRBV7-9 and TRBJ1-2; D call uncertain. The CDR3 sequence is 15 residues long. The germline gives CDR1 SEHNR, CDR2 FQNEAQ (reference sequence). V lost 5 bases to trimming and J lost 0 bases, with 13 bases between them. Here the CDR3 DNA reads TGTGCCAGCAGCCAAGTTACCGAAACTAACTATGGCTACACCTTC. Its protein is CASSQVTETNYGYTF.

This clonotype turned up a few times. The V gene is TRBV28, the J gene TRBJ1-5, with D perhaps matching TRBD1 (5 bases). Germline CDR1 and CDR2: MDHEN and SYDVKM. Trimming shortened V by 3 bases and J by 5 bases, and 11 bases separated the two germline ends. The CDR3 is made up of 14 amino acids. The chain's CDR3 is CASSLGTEDQPQHF. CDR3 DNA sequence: TGTGCCAGCAGTTTGGGGACGGAGGATCAGCCCCAGCATTTT.

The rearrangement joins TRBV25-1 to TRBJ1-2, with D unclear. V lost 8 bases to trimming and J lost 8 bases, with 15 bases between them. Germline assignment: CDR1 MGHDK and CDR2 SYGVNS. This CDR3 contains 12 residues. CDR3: CASPGGSGGYTF. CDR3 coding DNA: TGTGCCAGCCCCGGAGGTTCCGGCGGCTACACCTTC.

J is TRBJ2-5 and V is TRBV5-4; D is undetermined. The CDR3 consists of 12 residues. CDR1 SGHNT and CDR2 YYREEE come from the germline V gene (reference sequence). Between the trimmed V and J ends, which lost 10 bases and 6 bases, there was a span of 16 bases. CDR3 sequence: CADKGYPKTQYF. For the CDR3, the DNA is TGTGCCGACAAGGGCTATCCGAAGACCCAGTACTTC.

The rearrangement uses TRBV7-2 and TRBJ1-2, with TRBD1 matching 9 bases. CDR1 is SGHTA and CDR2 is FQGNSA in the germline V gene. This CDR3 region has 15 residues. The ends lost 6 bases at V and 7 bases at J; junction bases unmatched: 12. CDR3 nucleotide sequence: TGTGCCAGCAGTTTATCGATGACAGGGGGTCTTGGCTACACCTTC. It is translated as CASSLSMTGGLGYTF.

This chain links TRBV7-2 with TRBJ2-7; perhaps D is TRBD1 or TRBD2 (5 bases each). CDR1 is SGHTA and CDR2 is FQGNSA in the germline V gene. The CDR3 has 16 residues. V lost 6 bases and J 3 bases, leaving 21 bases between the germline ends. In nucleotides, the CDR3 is TGTGCCAGCAGTAAGGGATCAGTGGGGACCTACTACGAGCAGTACTTC. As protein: CASSKGSVGTYYEQYF.

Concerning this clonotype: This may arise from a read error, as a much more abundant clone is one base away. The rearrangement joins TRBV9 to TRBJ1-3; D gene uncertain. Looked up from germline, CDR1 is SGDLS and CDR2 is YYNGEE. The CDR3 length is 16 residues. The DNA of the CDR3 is TGTGCCGGCAGCGTAGGAGGGTCCAGCTCTGGAAACACCATATATTTT. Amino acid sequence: CAGSVGGSSSGNTIYF.

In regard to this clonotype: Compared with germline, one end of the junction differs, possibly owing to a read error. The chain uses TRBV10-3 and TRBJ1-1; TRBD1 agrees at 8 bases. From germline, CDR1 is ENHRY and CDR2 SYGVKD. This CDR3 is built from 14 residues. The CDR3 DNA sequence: TGTGCCAGCAGTCCACAGGGGGTTGCGGCTGAAGCTTTCTTT. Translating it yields CASSPQGVAAEAFF.

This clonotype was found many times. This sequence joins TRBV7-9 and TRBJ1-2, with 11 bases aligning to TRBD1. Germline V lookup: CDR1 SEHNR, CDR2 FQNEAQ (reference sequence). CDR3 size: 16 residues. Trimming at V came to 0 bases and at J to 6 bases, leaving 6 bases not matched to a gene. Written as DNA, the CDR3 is TGTGCCAGCAGCTTAGCCTTGGTGGGACAGGGGGATGGCTACACCTTC. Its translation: CASSLALVGQGDGYTF.

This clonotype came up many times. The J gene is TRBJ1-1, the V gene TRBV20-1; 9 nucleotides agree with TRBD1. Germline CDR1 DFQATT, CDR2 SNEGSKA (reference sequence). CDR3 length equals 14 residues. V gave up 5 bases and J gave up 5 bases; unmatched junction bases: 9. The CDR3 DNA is TGCAGTGCTGACGGGACAGGGAAGGTTACTGAAGCTTTCTTT. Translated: CSADGTGKVTEAFF.

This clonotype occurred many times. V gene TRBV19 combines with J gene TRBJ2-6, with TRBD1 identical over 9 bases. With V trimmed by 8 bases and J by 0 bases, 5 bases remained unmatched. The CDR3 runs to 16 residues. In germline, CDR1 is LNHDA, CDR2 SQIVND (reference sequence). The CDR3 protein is CASGTGRYSGANVLTF. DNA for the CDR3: TGTGCCAGTGGGACAGGGCGATACTCTGGGGCCAACGTCCTGACTTTC. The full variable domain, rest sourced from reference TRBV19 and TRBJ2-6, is DGGITQSPKYLFRKEGQNVTLSCEQNLNHDAMYWYRQDPGQGLRLIYYSQIVNDFQKGDIAEGYSVSREKKESFPLTVTSAQKNPTAFYLCASGTGRYSGANVLTFGAGSRLTVL.

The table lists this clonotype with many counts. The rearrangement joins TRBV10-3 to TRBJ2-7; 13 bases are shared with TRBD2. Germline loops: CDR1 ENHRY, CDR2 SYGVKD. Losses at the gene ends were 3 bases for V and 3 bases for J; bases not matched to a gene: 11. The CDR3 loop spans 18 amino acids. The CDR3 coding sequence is TGTGCCATCAGTGAAGGACTAGCGGGAGAAGGAATTAACTACGAGCAGTACTTC. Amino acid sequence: CAISEGLAGEGINYEQYF.

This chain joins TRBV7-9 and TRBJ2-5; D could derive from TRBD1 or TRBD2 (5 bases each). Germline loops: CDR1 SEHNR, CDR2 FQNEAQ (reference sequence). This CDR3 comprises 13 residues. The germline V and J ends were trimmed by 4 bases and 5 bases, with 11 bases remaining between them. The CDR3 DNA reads TGTGCCAGCAGCTCCTCAGAGGGGGAGACCCAGTACTTC. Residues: CASSSSEGETQYF.

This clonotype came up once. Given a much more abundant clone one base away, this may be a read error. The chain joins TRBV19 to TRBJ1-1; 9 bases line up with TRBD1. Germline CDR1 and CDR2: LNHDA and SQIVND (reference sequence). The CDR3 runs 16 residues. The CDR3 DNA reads TGTGCCAGTATAACTGGACAGGGGTCTATGAACACTGAAGCTCTCTTT. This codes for CASITGQGSMNTEALF.

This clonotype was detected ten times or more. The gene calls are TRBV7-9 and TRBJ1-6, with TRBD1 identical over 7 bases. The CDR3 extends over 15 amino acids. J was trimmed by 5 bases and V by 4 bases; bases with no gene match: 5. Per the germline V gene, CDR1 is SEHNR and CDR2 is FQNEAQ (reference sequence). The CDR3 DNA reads TGTGCCAGCAGCTCCGACAGGGACCATAATTCACCCCTCCACTTT. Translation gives CASSSDRDHNSPLHF.

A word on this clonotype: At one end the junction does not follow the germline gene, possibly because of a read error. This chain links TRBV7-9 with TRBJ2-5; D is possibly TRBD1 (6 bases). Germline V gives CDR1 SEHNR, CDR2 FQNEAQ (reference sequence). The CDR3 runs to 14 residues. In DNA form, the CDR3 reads TGTGCCAGCAGCCGGGAATTGGGACAAGAGTCCCAGTACTTC. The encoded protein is CASSRELGQESQYF.

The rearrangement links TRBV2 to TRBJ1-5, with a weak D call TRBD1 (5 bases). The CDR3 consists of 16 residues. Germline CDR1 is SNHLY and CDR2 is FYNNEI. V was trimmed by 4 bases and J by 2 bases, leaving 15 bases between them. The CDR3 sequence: CASSGPGLKGNQPQHF. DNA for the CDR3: TGTGCCAGCAGTGGTCCGGGGCTGAAAGGCAATCAGCCCCAGCATTTT.

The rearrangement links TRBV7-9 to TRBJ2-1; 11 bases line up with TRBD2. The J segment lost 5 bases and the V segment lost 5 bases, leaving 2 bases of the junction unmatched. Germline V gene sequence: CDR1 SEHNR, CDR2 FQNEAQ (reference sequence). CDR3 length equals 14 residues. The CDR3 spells CASSRLAGHNEQFF. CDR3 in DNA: TGTGCCAGCAGCCGACTAGCGGGGCACAATGAGCAGTTCTTC.